What follows are 28 T cell receptor beta chains derived from one specimen sequenced in a study of radiotherapy plus CTLA-4 blockade in lung cancer. Some clones are missing from TCRdb's copy, which holds only in-frame ones; the method was immunoSEQ multiplex PCR. Here the sample spans tens of thousands of clones, roughly four fifths being singletons. The sample consisted of peripheral blood, taken from a patient treated with radiotherapy plus ipilimumab. The receptors here all came from a human donor with non-small cell lung cancer that progressed on radiotherapy plus ipilimumab.

Here the CDR3 DNA reads TGTGCCAGAAGCTTAAGTGGGCAGGGGGGCACAGATACGCAGTATTTT. This translates into CARSLSGQGGTDTQYF. The V gene is TRBV7-5, the J gene TRBJ2-3; TRBD1 is the table's D call, not checked against the DNA. TRBV7-5 is termed a pseudogene. This CDR3 is built from 16 residues.

This clone came up a few times. This chain uses TRBV7-2 with TRBJ2-3; D unclear. Germline V CDR1 and CDR2: SGHTA, FQGNSA. V shed 5 bases and J shed 0 bases, with 6 bases lying between them. This CDR3 contains 13 residues. The CDR3 bases are TGTGCCAGCAGCGGGCCTAGCACAGATACGCAGTATTTT. The encoded protein is CASSGPSTDTQYF.

This clone has just one count. V is TRBV10-1 and J is TRBJ1-5, with D unclear. This CDR3 region has 10 residues. Trimming removed 8 bases at V and 6 bases at J, with 5 bases between. CDR1 is WNHNN and CDR2 is SYGVQD in the germline V gene (reference sequence). The CDR3 sequence is CASAGQPQHF. CDR3 DNA: TGCGCCAGCGCGGGTCAGCCCCAGCATTTT.

The chain joins TRBV5-1 to TRBJ2-1; 9 bases agree with TRBD1. The trim removed 0 bases at V and 5 bases at J, leaving 12 bases unmatched. Germline lookup yields CDR1 SGHRS and CDR2 YFSETQ. The CDR3 is 18 amino acids. This CDR3 reads CASSLAGVTGGLHNEQFF. For the CDR3, the DNA is TGCGCCAGCAGCTTGGCGGGCGTCACAGGGGGCCTACACAATGAGCAGTTCTTC. Variable domain in full (rest from reference TRBV5-1 and TRBJ2-1): KAGVTQTPRYLIKTRGQQVTLSCSPISGHRSVSWYQQTPGQGLQFLFEYFSETQRNKGNFPGRFSGRQFSNSRSEMNVSTLELGDSALYLCASSLAGVTGGLHNEQFFGPGTRLTVL.

The chain recombines TRBV5-4 with TRBJ1-2; D is possibly TRBD1 (5 bases). Germline lookup yields CDR1 SGHNT and CDR2 YYREEE (reference sequence). The CDR3 consists of 14 residues. The V gene lost 4 bases and the J gene lost 5 bases, with 15 bases spanning the gap. As DNA, the CDR3 is TGTGCCAGCAGCCCGAAAGACAGTTCTTATGGCTACACCTTC. This sequence encodes CASSPKDSSYGYTF.

Written as DNA, the CDR3 is TGCGCCAGCAGCTCGGCGGGGGACCTCAATGAGCAGTTCTTC. Translating gives CASSSAGDLNEQFF. The genes are TRBV5-1 and TRBJ2-1, with 7 bases identical to TRBD2. Germline V gene sequence: CDR1 SGHRS, CDR2 YFSETQ. The length of the CDR3 is 14 residues. With V trimmed by 3 bases and J by 6 bases, 6 bases remained unmatched.

The gene calls are TRBV5-5 and TRBJ2-3; 9 positions match TRBD1. V shed 4 bases and J 2 bases; nucleotides not matched to a gene: 8. The CDR3 length is 16 residues. CDR1 is SGHKS, CDR2 YYEKEE, per germline (reference sequence). The CDR3 here is CASSILGQGPTDTQYF. The CDR3 DNA follows: TGTGCCAGCAGCATACTGGGACAGGGCCCCACAGATACGCAGTATTTT.

This chain connects TRBV11-2 to TRBJ2-1, with 12 bases that match TRBD2. V shed 5 bases, J shed 4 bases, and the junction held 6 bases outside the gene matches. This CDR3 contains 16 residues. Germline assignment: CDR1 SGHAT and CDR2 FQNNGV. CDR3 sequence: CASSPTSGGVYNEQFF. The CDR3 DNA is TGTGCCAGCAGCCCGACTAGCGGGGGCGTTTACAATGAGCAGTTCTTC.

The V gene is TRBV25-1, the J gene TRBJ1-2, with D maybe TRBD1 (5 bases). The CDR3 has 11 residues. Trimming pared 6 bases from V and 6 bases from J, leaving 8 bases between. CDR1 is MGHDK, CDR2 SYGVNS, per germline. The CDR3 sequence: CASREGNGYTF. DNA of the CDR3: TGTGCCAGCAGGGAGGGGAATGGCTACACCTTC.

The V call is TRBV11-2, the J call TRBJ2-5; D is possibly TRBD2 (6 bases). V lost 3 bases, J lost 5 bases, and 7 bases lay in between. The CDR3 extends over 12 amino acids. CDR1 is SGHAT and CDR2 is FQNNGV in the germline V gene. The CDR3 bases are TGTGCCAGCAGCTTTGGGAGGGAGACCCAGTACTTC. This encodes CASSFGRETQYF.

The sample holds a few counts of this clone. The chain has TRBV7-2 and TRBJ2-5; possible D gene TRBD1, 6 bases. Germline CDR1 and CDR2: SGHTA and FQGNSA. The length of the CDR3 is 15 residues. Trimming took 5 bases from V and 1 from J, leaving 14 bases between them. The CDR3 region has the DNA TGTGCCAGCAGCCCTGGGGGCCTAATCCAAGAGACCCAGTACTTC. It specifies CASSPGGLIQETQYF.

The chain carries TRBV27 and TRBJ1-1, with TRBD1 matching over 10 bases. This CDR3 comprises 15 residues. Germline CDR1 MNHEY, CDR2 SMNVEV (reference sequence). V trimming: 6 bases; J trimming: 1 base; junction bases outside the gene matches: 5. Here the CDR3 DNA reads TGTGCCAGCAGGTCGGGACAGGGGCGGAACACTGAAGCTTTCTTT. It translates to CASRSGQGRNTEAFF.

V usage is TRBV29-1 and J usage is TRBJ2-3; 14 bases line up with TRBD2. CDR3 size: 14 residues. V dropped 7 bases and J dropped 10; count of bases not matched to a gene: 10. CDR1 SQVTM and CDR2 ANQGSEA come from the germline V gene. CDR3: CSGTPGLAGESQYF. DNA for the CDR3: TGCAGCGGTACACCGGGACTAGCGGGGGAATCGCAGTATTTT.

J is TRBJ2-3 and V is TRBV7-2, with D maybe TRBD1 (6 bases). This CDR3 spans 15 amino acids. V lost 1 base and J 1 base, leaving 9 bases between the germline ends. Germline V CDR1 and CDR2: SGHTA, FQGNSA. CDR3 coding DNA: TGTGCCAGCAGCTTAGGGGGGCATGGCACAGATACGCAGTATTTT. Encoded protein: CASSLGGHGTDTQYF.

The chain carries TRBV7-2 and TRBJ1-2; 7 bases align to TRBD1. The germline V gene encodes CDR1 SGHTA and CDR2 FQGNSA. V lost 5 bases, J lost 6 bases, and 12 bases stayed unmatched. This CDR3 contains 15 residues. CDR3 sequence reads: CASSPRRQGENGYTF. The CDR3 DNA sequence: TGTGCCAGCAGCCCACGCCGACAGGGTGAGAATGGCTACACCTTC.

This clone was picked up a small number of times. The V gene is TRBV6-1, the J gene TRBJ1-2; TRBD1 is a possible D gene (5 bases). Germline V gene data show CDR1 as MNHNS and CDR2 as SASEGT. The CDR3 contains 15 residues. Between the trimmed V and J ends, which lost 6 bases and 4 bases, there was a span of 18 bases. The CDR3 DNA follows: TGTGCCAGCAGCCCGGGACCCCTAGCGCTCTATGGCTACACCTTC. Encoded protein: CASSPGPLALYGYTF.

This sequence joins TRBV6-5 and TRBJ1-1; no clear D gene. CDR1 is MNHEY, CDR2 SVGAGI, per germline. The CDR3 spans 13 residues. The V gene lost 6 bases and the J gene lost 0 bases, with 8 bases spanning the gap. Here the CDR3 reads CASRSTVNTEAFF. The CDR3 DNA is TGTGCCAGCAGGAGTACAGTGAACACTGAAGCTTTCTTT.

This chain links TRBV10-3 with TRBJ1-1; 8 bases fit TRBD1. Trimming took 10 bases from V and 8 from J; bases not matched to a gene: 18. The V gene's germline CDR1 is ENHRY and CDR2 SYGVKD. The CDR3 runs to 15 residues. CDR3: CATAKDRGGPVEAFF. The CDR3 DNA sequence: TGTGCCACGGCGAAAGACAGGGGCGGTCCTGTCGAAGCTTTCTTT.

J is TRBJ2-7 and V is TRBV6-5; TRBD1 might be the D (5 bases). Trimming left V 2 bases short and J 2 bases short, with 13 bases between. Germline V CDR1 and CDR2: MNHEY, SVGAGI. The CDR3 contains 15 residues. In nucleotides, the CDR3 is TGTGCCAGCAGTTACAGGGGCAGTCCGACCTACGAGCAGTACTTC. It is translated as CASSYRGSPTYEQYF.

CDR3 sequence (DNA): TGTGCCAGCAGCCAATACGGACTAGCGGGGTTGAATGAGCAGTTCTTC. As protein: CASSQYGLAGLNEQFF. The rearrangement links TRBV11-2 to TRBJ2-1; 12 bases agree with TRBD2. Germline CDR1 is SGHAT and CDR2 is FQNNGV. The CDR3 totals 16 residues. With V trimmed by 5 bases and J by 7 bases, 9 bases remained unmatched.

This chain connects TRBV10-3 to TRBJ2-5; 7 bases match TRBD1. The CDR3 consists of 12 residues. The junction had 1 base not matched to a gene; V was cut back by 6 bases and J by 3 bases. Germline CDR1 reads ENHRY; CDR2 reads SYGVKD. CDR3 DNA sequence: TGTGCCATCAGAGACAGGGAAGAGACCCAGTACTTC. Protein product: CAIRDREETQYF.

The CDR3 sequence is CASSLVGVTGNTIYF. CDR3 sequence (DNA): TGTGCCAGCAGCTTGGTCGGGGTAACTGGAAACACCATATATTTT. The chain is built from TRBV5-4 and TRBJ1-3; D gene uncertain. Germline values: CDR1 SGHNT, CDR2 YYREEE (reference sequence). Trimming pared 0 bases from V and 2 bases from J, leaving 9 bases between. CDR3 length: 15 amino acids.

The genes are TRBV7-3 and TRBJ2-5, with a weak D call TRBD2 (6 bases). V dropped 4 bases and J dropped 5 bases, with 14 bases sitting between them. Germline V gives CDR1 SGHTA, CDR2 FQGTGA. There are 14 residues in the CDR3. The CDR3 region is CASSSTGVGETQYF. The CDR3 DNA is TGTGCCAGCAGCTCAACGGGAGTAGGGGAGACCCAGTACTTC.

In its sample, this clone was seen a few times. J is TRBJ2-2 and V is TRBV5-1, with D perhaps TRBD1 (6 bases). The CDR3 is 16 amino acids. The germline V gene has CDR1 SGHRS and CDR2 YFSETQ. V was trimmed by 3 bases and J by 2 bases, leaving 14 bases between them. The DNA for the CDR3 is TGCGCCAGCAGCTCTCAATTACAGGGTAACACCGGGGAGCTGTTTTTT. Its protein product is CASSSQLQGNTGELFF. The full variable domain, its missing parts supplied by reference TRBV5-1 and TRBJ2-2, is KAGVTQTPRYLIKTRGQQVTLSCSPISGHRSVSWYQQTPGQGLQFLFEYFSETQRNKGNFPGRFSGRQFSNSRSEMNVSTLELGDSALYLCASSSQLQGNTGELFFGEGSRLTVL.

This chain links TRBV5-1 with TRBJ2-5; TRBD2 matches at 9 bases. The germline gives CDR1 SGHRS, CDR2 YFSETQ. CDR3 length equals 19 residues. The junction had 20 bases not matched to a gene; V was cut back by 3 bases and J by 5 bases. CDR3 sequence reads: CASSSRIPLFSGGGETQYF. The CDR3 DNA is TGCGCCAGCAGCTCGCGGATCCCGTTATTTAGCGGGGGTGGGGAGACCCAGTACTTC.

The rearrangement joins TRBV19 to TRBJ2-1; the match to TRBD2 covers 7 bases. The length of the CDR3 is 16 residues. Trimming took 2 bases from V and 5 from J; bases not matched to a gene: 9. In germline, CDR1 is LNHDA, CDR2 SQIVND (reference sequence). In DNA, the CDR3 is TGTGCCAGTAGTATATGGGGAGCGGGGCTAGACAATGAGCAGTTCTTC. Its translation: CASSIWGAGLDNEQFF.

This clone was seen a handful of times. This sequence joins TRBV4-3 and TRBJ2-2, with D unclear. With 4 bases removed from V and 5 bases from J, the gap between germline ends came to 5 bases. The germline V gene has CDR1 LGHNA and CDR2 YSLEER. The CDR3 has 12 residues. Here the CDR3 DNA reads TGCGCCAGCAGCCCTCTGACCGGGGAGCTGTTTTTT. It encodes CASSPLTGELFF.

The chain joins TRBV9 to TRBJ1-6, with 8 nucleotides matching TRBD1. The CDR3 contains 15 residues. V lost 4 bases and J lost 5; bases outside the gene matches: 5. Germline V gene lookup returns CDR1 SGDLS and CDR2 YYNGEE. The CDR3 is CASSSDRGDNSPLHF. CDR3 in DNA: TGTGCCAGCAGCTCAGACAGGGGAGATAATTCACCCCTCCACTTT.